This T cell receptor beta chain was recovered during a study of fetal regulatory T cell absence and autoimmunity. Study-level points and caveats: Oligoclonal TCR enrichment in pancreas over cord blood reached over 90-fold for some clones. Pancreas and cord blood did not differ much in TRB family usage.

Germline lookup yields CDR1 MNHNS and CDR2 SASEGT. V was clipped by 6 bases and J by 5 bases; unmatched bases: 9. The CDR3 is made up of 15 amino acids. This was a survey-level run. Some clones are missing from TCRdb's copy, which holds only in-frame ones; the method was immunoSEQ multiplex PCR. The data show about 95,000 clones, with about two thirds seen just once and approximately 1.9% held by the top ten. Regarding this clone: The antigen is unknown.

Material for sequencing was pancreas tissue. This chain uses TRBV6-1 with TRBJ2-2, with 7 bases aligning to TRBD2. This TCR came from a male donor with IPEX syndrome. In DNA, the CDR3 is TGTGCCAGCAGGAGGACTAGAAGGGGAACCGGGGAGCTGTTTTTT. It is translated as CASRRTRRGTGELFF.